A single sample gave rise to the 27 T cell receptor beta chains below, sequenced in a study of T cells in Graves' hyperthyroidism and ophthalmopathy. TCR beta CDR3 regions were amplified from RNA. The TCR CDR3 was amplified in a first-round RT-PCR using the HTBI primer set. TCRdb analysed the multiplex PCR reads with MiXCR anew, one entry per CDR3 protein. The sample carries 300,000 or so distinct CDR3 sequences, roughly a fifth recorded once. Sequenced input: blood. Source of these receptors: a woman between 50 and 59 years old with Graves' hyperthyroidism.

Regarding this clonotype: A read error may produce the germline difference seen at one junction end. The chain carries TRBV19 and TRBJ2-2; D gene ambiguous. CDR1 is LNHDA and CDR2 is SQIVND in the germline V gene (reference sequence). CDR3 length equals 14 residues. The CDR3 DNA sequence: TGTGCCAGTAGTATATTTGGGAACATCGGGGAGCTGTTTTTT. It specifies CASSIFGNIGELFF.

CDR3 loop: CASSFRGGTNEKLFF. The CDR3 DNA sequence: TGTGCCAGCAGTTTTCGGGGGGGGACTAATGAAAAACTGTTTTTT. The chain employs TRBV27 and TRBJ1-4, with D maybe TRBD1 (5 bases). The germline V and J ends were trimmed by 3 bases and 2 bases, with 10 bases remaining between them. CDR3 length: 15 residues. Germline CDR1 and CDR2: MNHEY and SMNVEV (reference sequence).

CDR3 sequence: CASSVVSGGAGTQYF. The CDR3 DNA is TGTGCCAGCAGCGTAGTTAGCGGGGGGGCCGGTACGCAGTATTTT. The rearrangement links TRBV9 to TRBJ2-3; 11 bases line up with TRBD2. CDR3 size: 15 residues. After removal of 0 bases from V and 8 bases from J, the junction contained 5 bases not matched to a gene. The germline gives CDR1 SGDLS, CDR2 YYNGEE.

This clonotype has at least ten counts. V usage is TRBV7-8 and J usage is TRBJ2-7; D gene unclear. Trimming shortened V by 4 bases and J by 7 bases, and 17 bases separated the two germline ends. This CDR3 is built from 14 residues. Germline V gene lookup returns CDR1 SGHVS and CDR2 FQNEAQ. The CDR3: CASSSPGRNREQYF. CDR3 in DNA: TGTGCCAGCAGCTCTCCGGGCCGGAATAGGGAGCAGTACTTC.

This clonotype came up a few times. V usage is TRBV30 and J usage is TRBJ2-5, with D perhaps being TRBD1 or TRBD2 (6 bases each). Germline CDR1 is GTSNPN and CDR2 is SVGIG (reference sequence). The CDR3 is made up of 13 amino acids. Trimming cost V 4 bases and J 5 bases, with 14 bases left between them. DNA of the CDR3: TGTGCCTGGATGTCGGGGGCGTGGGAGACCCAGTACTTC. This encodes CAWMSGAWETQYF.

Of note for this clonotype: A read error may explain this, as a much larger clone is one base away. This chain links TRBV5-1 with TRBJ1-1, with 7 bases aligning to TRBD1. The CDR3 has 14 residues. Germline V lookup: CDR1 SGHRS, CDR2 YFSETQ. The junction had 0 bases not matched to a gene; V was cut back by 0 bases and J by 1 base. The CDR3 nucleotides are TGCGCCAGCAGCTTGGACAGGGGGAACACTGAAGCTTTCTTT. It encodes CASSLDRGNTEAFF.

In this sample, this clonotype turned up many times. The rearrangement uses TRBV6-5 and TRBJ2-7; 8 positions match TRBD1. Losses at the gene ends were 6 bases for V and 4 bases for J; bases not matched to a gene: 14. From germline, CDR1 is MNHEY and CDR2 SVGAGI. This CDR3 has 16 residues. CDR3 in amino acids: CASSKYARQGSYEQYF. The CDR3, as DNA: TGTGCCAGCAGCAAATACGCCCGACAGGGGTCATACGAGCAGTACTTC.

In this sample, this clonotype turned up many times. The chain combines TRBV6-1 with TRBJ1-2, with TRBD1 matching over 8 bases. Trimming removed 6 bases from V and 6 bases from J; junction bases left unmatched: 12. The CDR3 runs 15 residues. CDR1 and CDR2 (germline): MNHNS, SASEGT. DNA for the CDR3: TGTGCCAGCAGCGGAACCTTGGGACAGGTCGATGGCTACACCTTC. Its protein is CASSGTLGQVDGYTF.

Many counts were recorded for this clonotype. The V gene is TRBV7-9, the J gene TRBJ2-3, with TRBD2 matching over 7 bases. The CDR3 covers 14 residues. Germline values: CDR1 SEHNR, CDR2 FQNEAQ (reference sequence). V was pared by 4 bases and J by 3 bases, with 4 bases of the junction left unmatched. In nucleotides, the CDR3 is TGTGCCAGCAGCTCCACACTAGCGACAGATACGCAGTATTTT. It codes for CASSSTLATDTQYF.

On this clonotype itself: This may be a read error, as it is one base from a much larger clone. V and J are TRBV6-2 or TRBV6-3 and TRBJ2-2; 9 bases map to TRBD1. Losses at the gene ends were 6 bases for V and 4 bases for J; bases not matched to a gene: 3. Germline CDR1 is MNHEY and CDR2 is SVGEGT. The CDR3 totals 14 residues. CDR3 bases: TGTGCCAGCAGCCCGACAGGGGGCACCGGGGAGCTGTTTTTT. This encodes CASSPTGGTGELFF.

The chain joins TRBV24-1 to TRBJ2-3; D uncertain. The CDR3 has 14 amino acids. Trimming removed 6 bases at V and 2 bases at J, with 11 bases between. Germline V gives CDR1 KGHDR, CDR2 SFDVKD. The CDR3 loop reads CATSLGSSTDTQYF. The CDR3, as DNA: TGTGCCACCAGTTTGGGTAGTTCCACAGATACGCAGTATTTT.

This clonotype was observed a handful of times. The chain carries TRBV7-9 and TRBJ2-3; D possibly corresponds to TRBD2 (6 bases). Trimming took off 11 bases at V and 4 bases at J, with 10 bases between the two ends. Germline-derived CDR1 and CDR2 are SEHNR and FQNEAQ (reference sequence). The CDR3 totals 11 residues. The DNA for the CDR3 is TGTGCCGGAGGGAGTTCAGATACGCAGTATTTT. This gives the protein CAGGSSDTQYF.

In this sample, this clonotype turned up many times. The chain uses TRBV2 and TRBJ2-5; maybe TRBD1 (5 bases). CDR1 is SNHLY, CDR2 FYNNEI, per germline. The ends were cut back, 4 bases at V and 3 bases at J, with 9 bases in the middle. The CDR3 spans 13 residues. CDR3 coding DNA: TGTGCCAGCAGTGTCCTAGGGGAAGAGACCCAGTACTTC. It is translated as CASSVLGEETQYF. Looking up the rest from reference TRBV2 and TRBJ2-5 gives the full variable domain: EPEVTQTPSHQVTQMGQEVILRCVPISNHLYFYWYRQILGQKVEFLVSFYNNEISEKSEIFDDQFSVERPDGSNFTLKIRSTKLEDSAMYFCASSVLGEETQYFGPGTRLLVL.

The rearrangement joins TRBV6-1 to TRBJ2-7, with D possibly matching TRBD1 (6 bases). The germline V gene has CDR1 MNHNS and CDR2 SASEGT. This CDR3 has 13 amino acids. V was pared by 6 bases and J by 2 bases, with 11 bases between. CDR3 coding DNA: TGTGCCAGCAGGGACAGCCATCCCTACGAGCAGTACTTC. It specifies CASRDSHPYEQYF.

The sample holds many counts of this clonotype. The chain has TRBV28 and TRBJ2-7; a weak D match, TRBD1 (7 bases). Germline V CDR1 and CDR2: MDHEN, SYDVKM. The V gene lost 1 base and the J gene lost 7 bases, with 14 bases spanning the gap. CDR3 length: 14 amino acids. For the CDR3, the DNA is TGTGCCAGCAGTTTATATACAGGGGCGGGAGAGCAGTACTTC. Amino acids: CASSLYTGAGEQYF.

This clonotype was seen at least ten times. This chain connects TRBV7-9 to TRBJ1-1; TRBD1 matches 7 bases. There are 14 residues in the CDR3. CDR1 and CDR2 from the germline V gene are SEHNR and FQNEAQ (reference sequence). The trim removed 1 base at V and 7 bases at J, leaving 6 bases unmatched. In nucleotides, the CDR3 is TGTGCCAGCAGCTTAGACGCGGGACAGAATGAAGCTTTCTTT. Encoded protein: CASSLDAGQNEAFF.

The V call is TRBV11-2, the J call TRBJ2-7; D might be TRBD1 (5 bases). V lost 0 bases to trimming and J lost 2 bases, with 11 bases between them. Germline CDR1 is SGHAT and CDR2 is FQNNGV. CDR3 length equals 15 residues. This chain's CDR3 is CASSLEDTTAYEQYF. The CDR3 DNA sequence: TGTGCCAGCAGCTTAGAGGACACGACTGCCTACGAGCAGTACTTC.

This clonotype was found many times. Here the CDR3 reads CSARGRILGRQGGQPQHF. CDR3 in DNA: TGCAGTGCTAGAGGCAGGATCCTGGGAAGACAGGGAGGTCAGCCCCAGCATTTT. The rearrangement links TRBV20-1 to TRBJ1-5, with 7 bases lining up with TRBD1. Trimming cost V 1 base and J 6 bases; bases outside gene matches: 18. The CDR3 is 18 residues long. CDR1 is DFQATT, CDR2 SNEGSKA, per germline (reference sequence).

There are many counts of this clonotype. This CDR3 is CAIMSGVRDEQFF. CDR3 in DNA: TGTGCCATCATGTCAGGAGTCAGGGATGAGCAGTTCTTC. The gene calls are TRBV10-3 and TRBJ2-1; D possibly corresponds to TRBD1 (5 bases). The germline V and J ends were trimmed by 7 bases and 8 bases, with 15 bases remaining between them. Germline V CDR1 and CDR2: ENHRY, SYGVKD. This CDR3 is built from 13 residues.

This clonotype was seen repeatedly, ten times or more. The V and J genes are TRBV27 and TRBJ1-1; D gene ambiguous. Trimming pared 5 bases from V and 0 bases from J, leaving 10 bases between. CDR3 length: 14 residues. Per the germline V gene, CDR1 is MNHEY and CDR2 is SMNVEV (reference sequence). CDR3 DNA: TGTGCCAGCAGTCCAAGGATTGTGAACACTGAAGCTTTCTTT. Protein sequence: CASSPRIVNTEAFF.

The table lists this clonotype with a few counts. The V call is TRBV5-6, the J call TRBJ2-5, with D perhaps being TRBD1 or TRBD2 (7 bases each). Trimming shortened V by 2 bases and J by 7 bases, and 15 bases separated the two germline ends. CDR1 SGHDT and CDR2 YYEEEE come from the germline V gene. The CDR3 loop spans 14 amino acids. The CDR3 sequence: CASSFGTERGTQYF. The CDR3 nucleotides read TGTGCCAGCAGCTTCGGGACAGAGCGGGGGACCCAGTACTTC.

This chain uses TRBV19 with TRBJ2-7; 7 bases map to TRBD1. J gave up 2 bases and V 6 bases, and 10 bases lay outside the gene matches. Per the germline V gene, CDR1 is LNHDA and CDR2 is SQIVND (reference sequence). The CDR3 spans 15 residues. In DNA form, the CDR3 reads TGTGCCAGTAGCAACCCGGGACAGAGGCCCTACGAGCAGTACTTC. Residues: CASSNPGQRPYEQYF.

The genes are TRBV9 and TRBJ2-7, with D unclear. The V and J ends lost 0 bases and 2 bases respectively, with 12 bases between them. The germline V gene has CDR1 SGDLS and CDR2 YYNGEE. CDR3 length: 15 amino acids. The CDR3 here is CASSVAVGKPYEQYF. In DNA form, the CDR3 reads TGTGCCAGCAGCGTAGCCGTCGGAAAACCCTACGAGCAGTACTTC.

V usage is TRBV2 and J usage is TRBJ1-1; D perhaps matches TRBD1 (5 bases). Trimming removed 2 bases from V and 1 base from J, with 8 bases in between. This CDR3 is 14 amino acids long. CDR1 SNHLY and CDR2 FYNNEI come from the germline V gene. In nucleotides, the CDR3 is TGTGCCAGCAGTGAATCGGGGGGGAACACTGAAGCTTTCTTT. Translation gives CASSESGGNTEAFF.

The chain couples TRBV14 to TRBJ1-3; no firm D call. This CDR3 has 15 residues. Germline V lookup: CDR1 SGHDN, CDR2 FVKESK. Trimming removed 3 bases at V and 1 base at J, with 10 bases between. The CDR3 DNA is TGTGCCAGCAGCCACCGAGGGTCTTCTGGAAACACCATATATTTT. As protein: CASSHRGSSGNTIYF.

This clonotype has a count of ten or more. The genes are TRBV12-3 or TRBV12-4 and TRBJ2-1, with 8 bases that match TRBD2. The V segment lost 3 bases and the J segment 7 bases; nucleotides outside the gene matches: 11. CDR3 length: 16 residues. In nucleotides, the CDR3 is TGTGCCAGCAGTTTGAGTGGTCGGGGGGGGCGGAATGAGCAGTTCTTC. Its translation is CASSLSGRGGRNEQFF.

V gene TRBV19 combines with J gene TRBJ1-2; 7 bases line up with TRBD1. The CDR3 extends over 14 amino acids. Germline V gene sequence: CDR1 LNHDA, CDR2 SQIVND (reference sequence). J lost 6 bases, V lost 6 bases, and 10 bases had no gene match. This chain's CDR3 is CASRSTGLTHGYTF. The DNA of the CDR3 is TGTGCCAGTAGATCGACAGGGCTTACACATGGCTACACCTTC. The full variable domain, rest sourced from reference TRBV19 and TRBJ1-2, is DGGITQSPKYLFRKEGQNVTLSCEQNLNHDAMYWYRQDPGQGLRLIYYSQIVNDFQKGDIAEGYSVSREKKESFPLTVTSAQKNPTAFYLCASRSTGLTHGYTFGSGTRLTVV.